The clone carrying this TCR beta chain was seen more than once but under ten times. Its antigen is as yet unknown. This sample was taken from a study of T-cell memory formation after mild COVID-19. For the study at large: Each donor largely had its own TCR clusters. The study, taken as a whole, reports: Contracting CD4+ clones were located mainly in CM and EM, and CD8+ clones in EMRA. SARS-CoV-2 specificity of second-wave clones peaking day 37 was unconfirmed.

The ends lost 6 bases at V and 5 bases at J; junction bases unmatched: 7. The CDR3 consists of 14 residues. After 5'RACE with constant-segment primers, TCR alpha and TCR beta cDNA libraries carrying sample barcodes and UMIs were obtained. In TCRdb, the 5' RACE reads were re-called with MiXCR into one record per CDR3 protein. The data contain 500,000 to 600,000 distinct CDR3 sequences, approximately 18% of them seen just once; the ten biggest clones take up around 12%. V and J are TRBV12-3 or TRBV12-4 and TRBJ2-4, with 7 bases matching TRBD1. The TCR comes from an adult woman who had mild COVID-19 (a few samples of this study predate the infection). Cell type and time point are not known. Material: PBMCs or a T cell subset sorted from them (not recorded which). CDR3 in DNA: TGTGCCAGCAGCCCGACAGGGTTCGAAAACATTCAGTACTTC. This translates into CASSPTGFENIQYF.